Below are 18 T cell receptor beta chains sequenced from a single sample in a study of cytomegalovirus exposure and HLA in healthy donors. The primer mix had 60 Vbeta and 13 Jbeta primers. Some clones are missing from TCRdb's copy, which holds only in-frame ones; the method was immunoSEQ multiplex PCR. The data contain 160,000 or so clones, roughly 72% of them singletons. Sequenced sample: PBMCs. The receptors come from a middle-aged woman in good health and CMV-seronegative.

This chain joins TRBV27 and TRBJ2-7; D is possibly TRBD2 (6 bases). The germline V and J ends were trimmed by 6 bases and 0 bases, with 24 bases remaining between them. CDR3 length: 18 amino acids. Germline-derived CDR1 and CDR2 are MNHEY and SMNVEV (reference sequence). The CDR3 region is CASSHNRGTRQSSYEQYF. In DNA form, the CDR3 reads TGTGCCAGCAGCCACAACCGCGGGACTCGACAGAGCTCCTACGAGCAGTACTTC.

The chain uses TRBV27 and TRBJ1-2; the D is unclear. CDR1 MNHEY and CDR2 SMNVEV come from the germline V gene (reference sequence). V lost 5 bases, J lost 0 bases, and 7 bases lay in between. The CDR3 extends over 13 amino acids. The CDR3 is CASSPRANYGYTF. The CDR3 DNA follows: TGTGCCAGCAGTCCCCGGGCTAACTATGGCTACACCTTC.

J is TRBJ2-1 and V is TRBV5-8; 8 bases match TRBD2. The ends lost 2 bases at V and 6 bases at J; junction bases unmatched: 7. The CDR3 runs to 15 residues. Looked up from germline, CDR1 is SGHTS and CDR2 is YDEGEE. CDR3 residues: CASSLGTSGFNEQFF. In DNA form, the CDR3 reads TGTGCCAGCAGCTTAGGAACTAGCGGCTTCAATGAGCAGTTCTTC.

The V gene is TRBV19, the J gene TRBJ1-6, with 7 bases identical to TRBD1. The CDR3 consists of 14 residues. V lost 2 bases and J lost 9; bases outside the gene matches: 4. Per germline, CDR1 LNHDA and CDR2 SQIVND (reference sequence). DNA for the CDR3: TGTGCCAGTAGTATACAGGGGGGAAGTTCACCCCTCCACTTT. This sequence encodes CASSIQGGSSPLHF.

V and J are TRBV18 and TRBJ2-7; TRBD1 is a possible D gene (5 bases). V was trimmed by 2 bases and J by 6 bases, leaving 11 bases between them. From germline, CDR1 is KGHSH and CDR2 LQKENI. This CDR3 is built from 13 residues. In DNA, the CDR3 is TGTGCCAGCTCACCAATCCAGGGTGCCGAGCAGTACTTC. Protein: CASSPIQGAEQYF.

The chain links TRBV7-2 to TRBJ2-1; TRBD1 agrees at 7 bases. The CDR3 is 13 amino acids. Germline CDR1 and CDR2: SGHTA and FQGNSA. Trimming at V came to 4 bases and at J to 10 bases, leaving 7 bases not matched to a gene. DNA for the CDR3: TGTGCCAGCAGCTCGCAGGGGGTTAAGGAGCAGTTCTTC. Translated: CASSSQGVKEQFF.

There are a few counts of this clone. The chain links TRBV10-3 to TRBJ2-3, with 11 bases lining up with TRBD2. CDR1 and CDR2 from the germline V gene are ENHRY and SYGVKD. J gave up 5 bases and V 11 bases, and 15 bases lay outside the gene matches. The CDR3 is 16 residues long. CDR3 DNA sequence: TGTGCCTCCCGGGCCCAACTAGCGGGAGCTGGAGATACGCAGTATTTT. This gives the protein CASRAQLAGAGDTQYF.

This chain connects TRBV28 to TRBJ1-5; the match to TRBD1 covers 7 bases. CDR1 MDHEN and CDR2 SYDVKM come from the germline V gene. This CDR3 is 15 amino acids long. Germline trimming cut 6 bases from V and 11 bases from J; bases unmatched to any gene: 16. The CDR3 reads CASSPGQPGPESQHF. The DNA of the CDR3 is TGTGCCAGCAGCCCGGGACAGCCTGGCCCTGAATCCCAGCATTTT.

CDR3 in DNA: TGTGCCAGCAGCACACAGGGTCCCCCCACTGAAGCTTTCTTT. Its translation: CASSTQGPPTEAFF. The chain carries TRBV11-2 and TRBJ1-1, with TRBD1 as a possible D gene (6 bases). The CDR3 is 14 residues long. Germline V CDR1 and CDR2: SGHAT, FQNNGV. V was pared by 5 bases and J by 4 bases, with 14 bases between.

This clone occurred once. This rearrangement joins TRBV5-1 to TRBJ2-5, with 7 bases aligning to TRBD2. Looked up from germline, CDR1 is SGHRS and CDR2 is YFSETQ. The CDR3 spans 15 residues. Trimming removed 4 bases from V and 2 bases from J; junction bases left unmatched: 8. The DNA for the CDR3 is TGCGCCAGCAGCCTGTACGGGACTATACAAGAGACCCAGTACTTC. Its protein product is CASSLYGTIQETQYF.

The V call is TRBV6-5, the J call TRBJ2-7, with D possibly matching TRBD1 (6 bases). Trimming stripped 5 bases from V and 4 bases from J, with 9 bases between. The CDR3 spans 12 residues. Germline values: CDR1 MNHEY, CDR2 SVGAGI. DNA of the CDR3: TGTGCCAGCAGTCGAACAGGGTACGAGCAGTACTTC. Amino acids: CASSRTGYEQYF.

The CDR3 here is CASTRTSGKETQYF. In nucleotides, the CDR3 is TGTGCCAGCACCCGGACTAGCGGGAAGGAGACCCAGTACTTC. This chain links TRBV6-6 with TRBJ2-5, with TRBD2 matching over 12 bases. This CDR3 contains 14 residues. Trimming took 7 bases from V and 5 from J; bases not matched to a gene: 5. Germline V gives CDR1 MNHNY, CDR2 SVGAGI (reference sequence).

This clone has only a few counts. The chain recombines TRBV7-9 with TRBJ1-1; D possibly corresponds to TRBD1 (5 bases). The V and J ends lost 1 base and 5 bases respectively, with 8 bases between them. Germline V gene sequence: CDR1 SEHNR, CDR2 FQNEAQ (reference sequence). The CDR3 is made up of 13 amino acids. This CDR3 reads CASSLGGGTEAFF. CDR3 DNA sequence: TGTGCCAGCAGCTTAGGTGGGGGGACTGAAGCTTTCTTT.

CDR3 DNA sequence: TGCGCCAGCAGCTTGGCCCCCCAGGGCGAGAACACTGAAGCTTTCTTT. Translated: CASSLAPQGENTEAFF. J is TRBJ1-1 and V is TRBV5-1, with a tentative D call TRBD1 (5 bases). CDR1 and CDR2 from the germline V gene are SGHRS and YFSETQ. CDR3 length: 16 amino acids. Trimming pared 0 bases from V and 1 base from J, leaving 13 bases between.

The gene calls are TRBV18 and TRBJ1-5; 9 bases map to TRBD1. CDR3 length: 17 amino acids. The V gene end was trimmed by 6 bases and the J gene end by 0 bases; junction bases not matched to a gene: 9. CDR1 KGHSH and CDR2 LQKENI come from the germline V gene. The CDR3 DNA sequence: TGTGCCAGCTCTACGGGACAGGGCCCTTATAGCAATCAGCCCCAGCATTTT. Protein product: CASSTGQGPYSNQPQHF.

J is TRBJ2-7 and V is TRBV4-2; D perhaps matches TRBD2 (6 bases). CDR1 and CDR2 (germline): LGHNA, YNFKEQ. The CDR3 sequence is 17 residues long. Between the trimmed V and J ends, which lost 0 bases and 0 bases, there was a span of 15 bases. The chain's CDR3 is CASSQEYFRDSSYEQYF. As DNA, the CDR3 is TGTGCCAGCAGCCAAGAGTACTTTCGGGACTCCTCCTACGAGCAGTACTTC.

The chain combines TRBV27 with TRBJ1-2; no reliable D call. V was shortened by 6 bases and J by 2 bases, with 16 bases between the two germline ends. The CDR3 is 15 residues long. Germline V gene lookup returns CDR1 MNHEY and CDR2 SMNVEV (reference sequence). CDR3 region: CASSLQPELNYGYTF. The CDR3 DNA reads as TGTGCCAGCAGCCTCCAGCCGGAGCTAAACTATGGCTACACCTTC.

V is TRBV2 and J is TRBJ2-1; D uncertain. The CDR3 has 12 residues. Germline CDR1 SNHLY, CDR2 FYNNEI. Trimming removed 4 bases at V and 3 bases at J, with 4 bases between. CDR3 coding DNA: TGTGCCAGCAGTGGAGGCTACAATGAGCAGTTCTTC. Its protein is CASSGGYNEQFF.